These T cell receptor beta chains were read from a single sample in a study of cytomegalovirus exposure and HLA in healthy donors. Sequenced by immunoSEQ multiplex PCR; TCRdb stores in-frame clones only, minus some. This listing includes 70,000 or so clones. Sequences were obtained from PBMCs. These receptors were obtained from a boy younger than 18 in good health and CMV-seronegative. Both conserved end residues are trimmed from each CDR3. Fields, in order: J gene, V gene, CDR3 protein.

TRBJ1-2 | TRBV15 | ATSRAPRQGNGYT
TRBJ1-5 | TRBV6-1 | ASSAISVPNDQPQH
NA | TRBV2 | ASRPTGSNEQY
TRBJ1-3 | TRBV2 | ASSDVSSGNTIY
TRBJ1-2 | TRBV9 | ASSVHRGGYT
TRBJ2-1 | TRBV7-2 | ASRELAGGKNEQF
TRBJ1-2 | TRBV4-1 | ASSHSTGGQYGYT
TRBJ2-1 | TRBV10-3 | AIQIGGTGEQF
TRBJ2-7 | TRBV18 | ASSPGQTWEQY
TRBJ1-2 | TRBV30 | AWSGDRGLGTNYGYT
TRBJ1-1 | TRBV28 | ASRDIPLGTGVSSDTEAF
TRBJ1-2 | TRBV6-5 | ASSYRPGYGYT
TRBJ1-5 | TRBV19 | ASSKYLGDRGRNQPQH
TRBJ2-5 | TRBV15 | ATSRGTDRQETQY
TRBJ2-4 | TRBV4-1 | ARGHRSGKNIQY
TRBJ2-7 | TRBV7-9 | ASSPSDSFRDEQY
TRBJ1-4 | TRBV11-2 | ASSLGDRGHEKLF
TRBJ1-6 | TRBV19 | ASSIGVNSYNSPLH
TRBJ2-7 | TRBV7-6 | ASSPSRVEGTYEQY
TRBJ1-3 | TRBV9 | ASTQEVSGNTIY
TRBJ2-5 | TRBV6-1 | ASSEYVGGSQETQY
TRBJ2-7 | TRBV5-1 | ASGAASAFSYEQY
TRBJ2-7 | TRBV5-1 | ASSLVAGSLEQY
TRBJ2-4 | TRBV9 | ASSESPIVAKNIQY
TRBJ1-5 | TRBV19 | ASSWGGNFNQPQH
TRBJ2-1 | TRBV2 | ASSGQGSRGEQF
TRBJ1-3 | TRBV6-1 | ASSGELSGNTIY
TRBJ2-2 | TRBV25-1 | ASSPAGGDTGELF
TRBJ2-7 | TRBV28 | ASSSYALGLVAYEQY
TRBJ1-1 | TRBV5-1 | ASSLRSGGSEAF
TRBJ1-1 | TRBV18 | ASSPYGGTEAF
TRBJ1-5 | TRBV7-9 | ASSFSGQPQH
TRBJ2-2 | TRBV4-3 | ASSHGTSVNTGELF
TRBJ2-1 | TRBV2 | ASSEIAGVRDEQF
TRBJ1-1 | TRBV14 | ASSQELGRAEAF
TRBJ2-1 | TRBV9 | ASSFNPWGSRDEQF
TRBJ1-1 | TRBV5-6 | ASSLREMTEAF
TRBJ1-1 | TRBV20-1 | SAHLRGKAF
TRBJ2-7 | TRBV6-6 | ASCRQSLDEQY
TRBJ2-5 | TRBV5-1 | ASSFYRGETQY
TRBJ2-5 | TRBV30 | AWRLDRGSPQY
TRBJ1-5 | TRBV2 | ASSGTGNSNQPQH
TRBJ1-2 | TRBV30 | AWSLQRGPNYGYT
TRBJ2-7 | TRBV6-1 | ASREPGTSYEQY
TRBJ1-2 | TRBV5-8 | ASSRQGALNYGYT
TRBJ1-1 | TRBV2 | ASPEQGVRGNTEAF
TRBJ1-1 | TRBV5-1 | ASSRGQEDTEAF
TRBJ2-1 | TRBV7-2 | ASSFGLANEQF
TRBJ2-1 | TRBV19 | ASSIGRTSGRWNEQF
TRBJ1-1 | TRBV18 | ASSSTPNTEAF
TRBJ2-7 | TRBV18 | ASSPEVSEQY
TRBJ1-2 | TRBV6-1 | ASRETGAGYGYT
TRBJ1-2 | TRBV5-1 | ASSTGQGTYGYT